These 17 T cell receptor beta chains share one sample of origin, sequenced in a study of PD-L1 blockade in urothelial cancer. Method: immunoSEQ multiplex PCR; TCRdb's copy keeps in-frame clones and lacks some. The sample records about 17,000 clones, about 89% being singletons. Time point defined: pretreatment peripheral blood. The sequencing here drew on PBMCs, taken around atezolizumab (anti-PD-L1) treatment. Receptor source: a man between 65 and 80 years old with urothelial cancer.

The chain has TRBV4-1 and TRBJ2-2; 9 bases match TRBD1. The V and J ends lost 4 bases and 7 bases, in that order; junction bases with no gene match: 7. This CDR3 comprises 15 residues. Looked up from germline, CDR1 is MGHRA and CDR2 is YSYEKL. CDR3 region: CASSLLQGAGGELFF. CDR3 bases: TGCGCCAGCAGCCTCCTACAGGGGGCCGGCGGGGAGCTGTTTTTT.

V is TRBV5-4 and J is TRBJ2-7; TRBD1 aligns across 7 bases. J lost 6 bases, V lost 0 bases, and 0 bases had no gene match. The CDR3 is made up of 12 amino acids. Germline V lookup: CDR1 SGHNT, CDR2 YYREEE (reference sequence). This CDR3 reads CASSLDRGEQYF. CDR3 DNA sequence: TGTGCCAGCAGCTTGGACAGGGGCGAGCAGTACTTC.

The genes are TRBV19 and TRBJ2-3, with 15 bases identical to TRBD2. The trim removed 5 bases at V and 2 bases at J, leaving 5 bases unmatched. The V gene's germline CDR1 is LNHDA and CDR2 SQIVND (reference sequence). The CDR3 covers 17 residues. Here the CDR3 reads CASSFGTSGGYTDTQYF. The CDR3 DNA follows: TGTGCCAGTAGTTTCGGGACTAGCGGGGGGTACACAGATACGCAGTATTTT.

Only one count was recorded for this clone. The J gene is TRBJ2-6, the V gene TRBV19; D is perhaps TRBD2 (5 bases). Germline V gene lookup returns CDR1 LNHDA and CDR2 SQIVND (reference sequence). The CDR3 sequence is 15 residues long. V lost 6 bases and J lost 4, with 13 bases in between. The CDR3 sequence is CASSPQRSGANVLTF. CDR3 nucleotide sequence: TGTGCCAGTAGCCCCCAGCGGTCCGGGGCCAACGTCCTGACTTTC.

The chain uses TRBV5-1 and TRBJ1-1, with 7 positions matching TRBD1. The CDR3 runs 15 residues. V shed 4 bases, J shed 3 bases, and the junction held 9 bases outside the gene matches. Germline CDR1 is SGHRS and CDR2 is YFSETQ. The chain's CDR3 is CASSRDRGFYTEAFF. CDR3 DNA: TGCGCCAGCAGCCGGGACAGAGGGTTCTACACTGAAGCTTTCTTT.

This chain links TRBV19 with TRBJ1-5; 8 bases line up with TRBD1. Germline assignment: CDR1 LNHDA and CDR2 SQIVND (reference sequence). With 7 bases clipped from V and 3 bases from J, the junction kept 8 bases outside the gene matches. CDR3 length: 15 residues. In nucleotides, the CDR3 is TGTGCCAGTACCTTCAGGGGGCGGCTCAATCAGCCCCAGCATTTT. Its protein product is CASTFRGRLNQPQHF.

Here the CDR3 reads CASSTAGARRETQYF. DNA for the CDR3: TGCGCCAGCTCTACTGCGGGGGCGCGTCGTGAGACCCAGTACTTC. The rearrangement links TRBV5-1 to TRBJ2-5, with D maybe TRBD2 (7 bases). This CDR3 region has 15 residues. The V gene's germline CDR1 is SGHRS and CDR2 YFSETQ. V lost 7 bases to trimming and J lost 5 bases, with 21 bases between them.

This clone was counted once. The genes are TRBV30 and TRBJ2-7; no reliable D call. This CDR3 spans 12 amino acids. V shed 6 bases and J shed 0 bases, with 9 bases lying between them. Per germline, CDR1 GTSNPN and CDR2 SVGIG (reference sequence). CDR3 in DNA: TGTGCCTGTCTGGCTAGCTCCTACGAGCAGTACTTC. Translating it yields CACLASSYEQYF.

The chain has TRBV29-1 and TRBJ2-1, with D uncertain. V gave up 3 bases and J gave up 8 bases, with 14 bases separating them. The CDR3 has 13 residues. Germline CDR1 is SQVTM and CDR2 is ANQGSEA. CDR3 residues: CSVDGRFSDEQFF. CDR3 coding DNA: TGCAGCGTTGATGGGCGCTTCTCGGATGAGCAGTTCTTC.

This chain uses TRBV5-1 with TRBJ1-1; a possible D gene is TRBD1 (6 bases). Trimming shortened V by 4 bases and J by 0 bases, and 13 bases separated the two germline ends. The CDR3 has 15 amino acids. From germline, CDR1 is SGHRS and CDR2 YFSETQ. In nucleotides, the CDR3 is TGCGCCAGCAGCAACGCACAGGGCATGAACACTGAAGCTTTCTTT. This encodes CASSNAQGMNTEAFF.

V and J are TRBV18 and TRBJ1-6; TRBD1 might be the D (6 bases). Trimming pared 3 bases from V and 8 bases from J, leaving 20 bases between. This CDR3 spans 17 amino acids. Germline-derived CDR1 and CDR2 are KGHSH and LQKENI. DNA for the CDR3: TGTGCCAGCTCACCGATGGGCGGGGGCGGTTCAGATTCACCCCTCCACTTT. Translation: CASSPMGGGGSDSPLHF.

The chain links TRBV2 to TRBJ1-5; possible D gene TRBD1, 6 bases. The germline V gene encodes CDR1 SNHLY and CDR2 FYNNEI. The CDR3 extends over 15 amino acids. Trimming took 8 bases from V and 0 from J, leaving 14 bases between them. The CDR3, as DNA: TGTGCCAGCCTTGGACAGCCGGATAGCAATCAGCCCCAGCATTTT. This codes for CASLGQPDSNQPQHF.

CDR3 residues: CASSWSGQEAYEQYF. In nucleotides, the CDR3 is TGCGCCAGCAGCTGGTCGGGACAGGAGGCCTACGAGCAGTACTTC. The V call is TRBV5-1, the J call TRBJ2-7; TRBD1 agrees at 8 bases. The V gene's germline CDR1 is SGHRS and CDR2 YFSETQ. V shed 3 bases and J 2 bases; nucleotides not matched to a gene: 7. The CDR3 runs to 15 residues.

The chain employs TRBV5-1 and TRBJ2-3; D perhaps matches TRBD2 (6 bases). The CDR3 contains 14 residues. Germline CDR1 reads SGHRS; CDR2 reads YFSETQ. Trimming shortened V by 4 bases and J by 4 bases, and 13 bases separated the two germline ends. The CDR3 region is CASSLGTVPDTQYF. In nucleotides, the CDR3 is TGCGCCAGCAGCCTTGGGACTGTTCCAGATACGCAGTATTTT.

CDR3 region: CATSSRSPYNSPLHF. The CDR3, as DNA: TGTGCCACCAGCAGTAGAAGCCCTTATAATTCACCCCTCCACTTT. The J gene is TRBJ1-6, the V gene TRBV15; D not resolved. Trimming stripped 3 bases from V and 4 bases from J, with 10 bases between. The V gene's germline CDR1 is LNHNV and CDR2 YYDKDF (reference sequence). The CDR3 is 15 amino acids.

This clone was counted between two and nine times. The chain is built from TRBV6-1 and TRBJ1-5; D perhaps matches TRBD1 (5 bases). The CDR3 has 14 residues. Germline V gene data show CDR1 as MNHNS and CDR2 as SASEGT. V lost 8 bases and J lost 0, with 11 bases in between. As DNA, the CDR3 is TGTGCCAGCGGGGGGGAGTATAGCAATCAGCCCCAGCATTTT. Protein: CASGGEYSNQPQHF.

This clone was seen once. The chain has TRBV19 and TRBJ1-6; D is uncertain. V dropped 4 bases and J dropped 7 bases, with 17 bases sitting between them. Germline lookup yields CDR1 LNHDA and CDR2 SQIVND (reference sequence). The CDR3 extends over 16 amino acids. CDR3 in amino acids: CASSTSLGVYNSPLHF. The CDR3 DNA follows: TGTGCCAGTAGTACCTCGCTCGGTGTATACAATTCACCCCTCCACTTT.